This record looks at one TCR beta chain sequence and its context. This entry belongs to a study of blood T cell repertoires in COVID-19. Looking at the study overall: Samples of COVID-19 (acute and convalescent) were obtained from the United States, Italy and Spain. Sources were T cells, B-cell-depleted T cells, or PBMCs; the material itself was cDNA or gDNA.

How the authors handled the data: Estimation of nucleated cell counts relied on the amplification of reference gene primers. Using immunoSEQ multiplex PCR, the repertoire was profiled, and TCRdb retains in-frame clones only, with some absent. The V and J calls and clone size come from that table; D and trimming were worked out from the DNA. Of some 490,000 clones listed, 80% to 90% are singletons. The CDR3 runs to 14 residues. The J segment lost 7 bases and the V segment lost 7 bases, leaving 10 bases of the junction unmatched. Germline V gene lookup returns CDR1 GTSNPN and CDR2 SVGIG (reference sequence).

The clonotype was recovered from a human donor in a cohort sampled during active COVID-19. The chain is built from TRBV30 and TRBJ1-6; 7 bases agree with TRBD1. The material sequenced was peripheral blood. CDR3 in amino acids: CAFRAGGWNSPLHF. The CDR3 nucleotides read TGTGCCTTCCGAGCAGGGGGTTGGAATTCACCCCTCCACTTT. Drawing the rest from reference TRBV30 and TRBJ1-6, the complete variable domain is SQTIHQWPATLVQPVGSPLSLECTVEGTSNPNLYWYRQAAGRGLQLLFYSVGIGQISSEVPQNLSASRPQDRQFILSSKKLLLSDSGFYLCAFRAGGWNSPLHFGNGTRLTVT.